The sequence of this T cell receptor (beta chain) was determined in a study of glioma-infiltrating T cells after dendritic cell vaccination. The data were produced by immunoSEQ multiplex PCR, yet TCRdb's version contains in-frame clones alone and is incomplete. The sample lists fewer than 75,000 clones, under 90% occurring once. This CDR3 has 14 residues. From germline, CDR1 is MRHNA and CDR2 SNTAGT. Trimming stripped 5 bases from V and 0 bases from J, with 10 bases between. This clone was observed a single time. The specimen comprised blood, sampled before dendritic cell vaccination. This TCR was sampled from a human donor with glioblastoma. The rearrangement links TRBV6-4 to TRBJ1-1; possible D gene TRBD1, 6 bases. Here the CDR3 reads CASSTGHMNTEAFF. Written as DNA, the CDR3 is TGTGCCAGCAGTACAGGGCACATGAACACTGAAGCTTTCTTT.